Below, one T cell receptor (beta chain) is given with its context. The protocol was immunoSEQ multiplex PCR, while the TCRdb copy is restricted to in-frame clones and leaves out a portion. The sample lists about 310,000 clones, around 87% seen once, with 2% to 3% in the top ten. This CDR3 is 13 amino acids long. The germline V gene encodes CDR1 SGHVS and CDR2 FQNEAQ. V dropped 0 bases and J dropped 6 bases, with 6 bases sitting between them. These data are taken from a study of blood T cell repertoires in COVID-19. The clonotype originates from a man younger than 35 with active or convalescent COVID-19. The sequenced material came from peripheral blood. The chain is built from TRBV7-8 and TRBJ1-5; no reliable D call. DNA for the CDR3: TGTGCCAGCAGCTTAGCCGGAGCTCAGCCCCAGCATTTT. It codes for CASSLAGAQPQHF.